These 26 T cell receptor beta chains came from one sample sequenced in a study of CD8 T cells in Susac syndrome. RNA totalling about 0.5 to 1 ug underwent reverse transcription with random hexamers. TCRdb analysed the immunoSEQ multiplex PCR reads with MiXCR anew, one entry per CDR3 protein. The sample lists approximately 100,000 distinct CDR3 sequences, around 90% seen once, with about 0.14% in the top ten. What was sequenced was CD4+ T cells from PBMCs. The receptors were gathered from a human donor in good health.

This clonotype came up once. This rearrangement joins TRBV5-1 to TRBJ1-2; D may be TRBD1 (6 bases). Trimming pared 4 bases from V and 4 bases from J, leaving 17 bases between. The CDR3 contains 15 residues. Germline loops: CDR1 SGHRS, CDR2 YFSETQ. In DNA form, the CDR3 reads TGCGCCAGCAGCGGCCGGGACACTGGATTCTATGGCTACACCTTC. Its translation: CASSGRDTGFYGYTF.

V is TRBV5-4 and J is TRBJ2-1; D is uncertain. CDR1 is SGHNT, CDR2 YYREEE, per germline (reference sequence). V shed 4 bases and J shed 0 bases, with 8 bases lying between them. The CDR3 is 14 residues long. Written as DNA, the CDR3 is TGTGCCAGCAGCCAGGATAGCTCCTACAATGAGCAGTTCTTC. It encodes CASSQDSSYNEQFF.

The rearrangement joins TRBV10-3 to TRBJ1-3, with D unclear. This CDR3 region has 17 residues. Germline V gene sequence: CDR1 ENHRY, CDR2 SYGVKD. The V end lost 0 bases, the J end lost 2 bases, and 14 bases lay between the germline ends. The CDR3 is CAISESQTRTPGNTIYF. CDR3 coding DNA: TGTGCCATCAGTGAGTCCCAGACACGGACCCCTGGAAACACCATATATTTT.

The chain employs TRBV9 and TRBJ2-5; D remains unclear. This CDR3 contains 13 residues. Germline CDR1 SGDLS, CDR2 YYNGEE. The V end was cut by 0 bases, the J end by 3 bases, with 6 bases between. The CDR3 loop reads CASSVDPEETQYF. DNA for the CDR3: TGTGCCAGCAGCGTAGATCCGGAAGAGACCCAGTACTTC.

V and J are TRBV11-2 and TRBJ2-6, with D possibly matching TRBD1 (6 bases). This CDR3 comprises 15 residues. Germline CDR1 and CDR2: SGHAT and FQNNGV. V was cut by 2 bases and J by 3 bases, with 8 bases left in between. Here the CDR3 reads CASSLRGNGANVLTF. The CDR3, as DNA: TGTGCCAGCAGCTTAAGGGGGAATGGGGCCAACGTCCTGACTTTC.

This sequence joins TRBV6-2 or TRBV6-3 and TRBJ1-1; possible D gene TRBD1, 6 bases. The CDR3 consists of 14 residues. From germline, CDR1 is MNHEY and CDR2 SVGEGT. V lost 2 bases and J 4 bases, leaving 11 bases between the germline ends. The CDR3 region has the DNA TGTGCCAGCAGTTACCCGGGGGCGGGCACTGAAGCTTTCTTT. This encodes CASSYPGAGTEAFF.

The gene calls are TRBV12-3 or TRBV12-4 and TRBJ1-4, with D possibly matching TRBD1 (5 bases). Trimming removed 4 bases from V and 5 bases from J, with 11 bases in between. The CDR3 spans 14 residues. CDR3 nucleotide sequence: TGTGCCAGCAGTTCCTCTCAGGGCAATGAAAAACTGTTTTTT. It specifies CASSSSQGNEKLFF.

This chain joins TRBV11-2 and TRBJ1-1; 7 bases match TRBD1. The CDR3 is made up of 15 amino acids. V shed 2 bases and J 3 bases; nucleotides not matched to a gene: 6. In germline, CDR1 is SGHAT, CDR2 FQNNGV. The CDR3 DNA is TGTGCCAGCAGCTTACAACGGACAGGATACACTGAAGCTTTCTTT. Translated: CASSLQRTGYTEAFF. The whole variable domain, remainder taken from reference TRBV11-2 and TRBJ1-1, is EAGVAQSPRYKIIEKRQSVAFWCNPISGHATLYWYQQILGQGPKLLIQFQNNGVVDDSQLPKDRFSAERLKGVDSTLKIQPAKLEDSAVYLCASSLQRTGYTEAFFGQGTRLTVV.

In this sample, this clonotype turned up once. The chain carries TRBV12-3 or TRBV12-4 and TRBJ2-7; D perhaps matches TRBD2 (7 bases). The CDR3 loop spans 14 amino acids. Trimming pared 6 bases from V and 2 bases from J, leaving 14 bases between. In DNA form, the CDR3 reads TGTGCCAGCAGAGGGGGGGACGGGGCCTACGAGCAGTACTTC. This codes for CASRGGDGAYEQYF.

This chain connects TRBV20-1 to TRBJ2-7, with a possible D match to TRBD1 (5 bases). This CDR3 comprises 12 residues. V gave up 2 bases and J gave up 4 bases, with 9 bases separating them. Germline values: CDR1 DFQATT, CDR2 SNEGSKA (reference sequence). CDR3 in amino acids: CSARQGEYEQYF. DNA for the CDR3: TGCAGTGCTAGACAGGGCGAGTACGAGCAGTACTTC.

The CDR3 loop reads CASSPGTGATGELFF. The CDR3 coding sequence is TGTGCCAGTAGCCCCGGGACAGGGGCCACCGGGGAGCTGTTTTTT. The chain employs TRBV19 and TRBJ2-2; 10 nucleotides align to TRBD1. V was clipped by 6 bases and J by 4 bases; unmatched bases: 5. The CDR3 has 15 amino acids. Looked up from germline, CDR1 is LNHDA and CDR2 is SQIVND (reference sequence).

The chain couples TRBV14 to TRBJ1-1, with D possibly TRBD1 on 5 matching bases. Germline values: CDR1 SGHDN, CDR2 FVKESK. V was cut by 5 bases and J by 4 bases, with 11 bases left in between. The CDR3 is made up of 13 amino acids. CDR3 amino acids: CASSEGTGTEAFF. CDR3 coding DNA: TGTGCCAGCAGCGAAGGGACCGGCACTGAAGCTTTCTTT.

The J gene is TRBJ2-5, the V gene TRBV7-6; the D gene is possibly TRBD2 (6 bases). Trimming cost V 5 bases and J 4 bases, with 14 bases left between them. The CDR3 loop spans 14 amino acids. Germline CDR1 and CDR2: SGHVS and FNYEAQ. The CDR3 nucleotides read TGTGCCAGCAGCCTCCTCTCAGCGGGAGAGACCCAGTACTTC. It codes for CASSLLSAGETQYF.

The rearrangement uses TRBV9 and TRBJ2-7; D might be TRBD2 (6 bases). The CDR3 contains 13 residues. Germline CDR1 and CDR2: SGDLS and YYNGEE. Trimming removed 3 bases at V and 4 bases at J, with 11 bases between. The CDR3 loop is CASSGGRGYEQYF. CDR3 bases: TGTGCCAGCAGCGGAGGACGGGGGTACGAGCAGTACTTC.

Regarding this clonotype: Germline is not matched at one junction end, which may reflect a read error. This chain connects TRBV12-3 or TRBV12-4 to TRBJ1-1; D remains unclear. CDR3 length: 15 residues. CDR3 loop: CASSFLSGVNTEASF. The CDR3 DNA reads TGTGCCAGCAGTTTTCTCTCAGGAGTGAACACTGAAGCTTCCTTT.

The gene calls are TRBV30 and TRBJ2-2; D is unclear. This CDR3 is built from 16 residues. From germline, CDR1 is GTSNPN and CDR2 SVGIG (reference sequence). The V end was cut by 3 bases, the J end by 3 bases, with 17 bases between. The CDR3: CAWSGSTRKDTGELFF. CDR3 DNA: TGTGCCTGGAGCGGTTCTACCAGGAAGGACACCGGGGAGCTGTTTTTT.

The V gene is TRBV5-1, the J gene TRBJ1-1, with D tentatively TRBD1 (5 bases). V was clipped by 0 bases and J by 10 bases, with 16 bases between them. This CDR3 is built from 14 residues. Per germline, CDR1 SGHRS and CDR2 YFSETQ. The CDR3 DNA sequence: TGCGCCAGCAGCTTGGGGACAACAAAACGGCGAGCTTTCTTT. The encoded protein is CASSLGTTKRRAFF.

This clonotype was detected once. The chain uses TRBV19 and TRBJ2-3, with no clear D. Between the trimmed V and J ends, which lost 3 bases and 1 base, there was a span of 8 bases. CDR3 size: 14 residues. Per the germline V gene, CDR1 is LNHDA and CDR2 is SQIVND (reference sequence). The CDR3 here is CASSISGRTDTQYF. The DNA of the CDR3 is TGTGCCAGTAGTATTTCCGGCCGCACAGATACGCAGTATTTT.

The rearrangement joins TRBV30 to TRBJ2-7, with D perhaps matching TRBD2 (5 bases). V lost 0 bases, J lost 6 bases, and 12 bases lay in between. The CDR3 covers 13 residues. Germline V gene sequence: CDR1 GTSNPN, CDR2 SVGIG (reference sequence). This CDR3 reads CAWSVRTFGEQYF. The CDR3 DNA sequence: TGTGCCTGGAGTGTACGGACTTTTGGCGAGCAGTACTTC.

This clonotype was found a few times. The rearrangement joins TRBV19 to TRBJ2-7, with 7 nucleotides matching TRBD1. V was clipped by 7 bases and J by 1 base; unmatched bases: 4. The CDR3 is 13 amino acids. Germline V gene data show CDR1 as LNHDA and CDR2 as SQIVND (reference sequence). The CDR3 protein is CASTPGQSYEQYF. The DNA of the CDR3 is TGTGCCAGTACCCCGGGACAGTCCTACGAGCAGTACTTC. The full variable domain, completed using reference TRBV19 and TRBJ2-7, is DGGITQSPKYLFRKEGQNVTLSCEQNLNHDAMYWYRQDPGQGLRLIYYSQIVNDFQKGDIAEGYSVSREKKESFPLTVTSAQKNPTAFYLCASTPGQSYEQYFGPGTRLTVT.

The rearrangement uses TRBV20-1 and TRBJ2-5, with 15 bases aligning to TRBD2. The germline CDR1 and CDR2 sequences are DFQATT and SNEGSKA (reference sequence). CDR3 length equals 15 residues. The trim removed 4 bases at V and 5 bases at J, leaving 5 bases unmatched. The DNA of the CDR3 is TGCAGTGCTATCGGGACTAGCGGGGGGAGGGAGACCCAGTACTTC. It encodes CSAIGTSGGRETQYF.

Here the CDR3 reads CASSLPGSGNYGYTF. The CDR3 DNA reads as TGTGCCAGCAGTTTGCCTGGCTCAGGAAACTATGGCTACACCTTC. The chain couples TRBV12-3 or TRBV12-4 to TRBJ1-2; D gene ambiguous. The V end lost 3 bases, the J end lost 2 bases, and 13 bases lay between the germline ends. The CDR3 is 15 residues long.

CDR3 amino acids: CASSFSGMGNQPQHF. CDR3 bases: TGTGCCAGCAGTTTTTCGGGGATGGGCAATCAGCCCCAGCATTTT. The V and J genes are TRBV27 and TRBJ1-5; D is unresolved. Germline V gene sequence: CDR1 MNHEY, CDR2 SMNVEV (reference sequence). The CDR3 length is 15 residues. V lost 3 bases and J 2 bases, leaving 11 bases between the germline ends.

The chain combines TRBV7-9 with TRBJ2-1; maybe TRBD2 (5 bases). The CDR3 is 16 residues long. Trimming took off 7 bases at V and 7 bases at J, with 23 bases between the two ends. The germline V gene has CDR1 SEHNR and CDR2 FQNEAQ (reference sequence). This chain's CDR3 is CASIQGPILPGNEQFF. The DNA of the CDR3 is TGTGCCAGCATCCAAGGCCCAATACTTCCGGGGAATGAGCAGTTCTTC. The entire variable domain, with the rest obtained from reference TRBV7-9 and TRBJ2-1, is as follows: DTGVSQNPRHKITKRGQNVTFRCDPISEHNRLYWYRQTLGQGPEFLTYFQNEAQLEKSRLLSDRFSAERPKGSFSTLEIQRTEQGDSAMYLCASIQGPILPGNEQFFGPGTRLTVL.

This chain links TRBV7-2 with TRBJ2-7, with 11 positions matching TRBD2. This CDR3 spans 18 amino acids. CDR1 is SGHTA and CDR2 is FQGNSA in the germline V gene. Trimming took 2 bases from V and 1 from J; bases not matched to a gene: 10. The CDR3 region has the DNA TGTGCCAGCAGCTTACCACCTGGGGCTAGCGGGAGGTCCTACGAGCAGTACTTC. It specifies CASSLPPGASGRSYEQYF.

The CDR3: CASSLVLAEKGNQPQHF. Written as DNA, the CDR3 is TGTGCCAGCAGCTTAGTCTTGGCGGAAAAGGGAAATCAGCCCCAGCATTTT. V gene TRBV7-8 combines with J gene TRBJ1-5; D not resolved. V shed 1 base and J shed 4 bases, with 17 bases lying between them. CDR1 and CDR2 (germline): SGHVS, FQNEAQ. The CDR3 loop spans 17 amino acids.